This T cell receptor beta chain derives from a study of T cell responses to AZD1222 COVID-19 vaccine. Trimming took 0 bases from V and 6 from J, leaving 12 bases between them. The CDR3 is 15 amino acids. Germline V gene lookup returns CDR1 SGHNT and CDR2 YYREEE (reference sequence). Method: immunoSEQ multiplex PCR; TCRdb's copy keeps in-frame clones and lacks some. The table has around 130,000 clones, approximately 86% seen once. The specimen was peripheral blood, collected on day 0 of AZD1222 vaccination. The receptor comes from an adult in good health. The V and J genes are TRBV5-4 and TRBJ2-2; D gene uncertain. CDR3 DNA: TGTGCCAGCAGCTTGGGGTCAGATTACCCCGGGGAGCTGTTTTTT. Its translation is CASSLGSDYPGELFF.